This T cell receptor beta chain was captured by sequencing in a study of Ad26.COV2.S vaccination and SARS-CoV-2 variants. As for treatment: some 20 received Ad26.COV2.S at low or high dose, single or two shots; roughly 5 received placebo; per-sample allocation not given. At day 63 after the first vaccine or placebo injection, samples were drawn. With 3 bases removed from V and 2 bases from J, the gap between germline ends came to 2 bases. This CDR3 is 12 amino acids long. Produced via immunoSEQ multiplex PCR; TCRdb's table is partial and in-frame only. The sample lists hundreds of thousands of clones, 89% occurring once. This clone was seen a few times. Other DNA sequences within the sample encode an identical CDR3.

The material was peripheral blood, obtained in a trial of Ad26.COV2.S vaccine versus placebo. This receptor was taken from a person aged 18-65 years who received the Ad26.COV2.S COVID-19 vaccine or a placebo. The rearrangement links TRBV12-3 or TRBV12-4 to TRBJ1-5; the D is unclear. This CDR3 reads CASSFGNQPQHF. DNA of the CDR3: TGTGCCAGCAGTTTCGGCAATCAGCCCCAGCATTTT.